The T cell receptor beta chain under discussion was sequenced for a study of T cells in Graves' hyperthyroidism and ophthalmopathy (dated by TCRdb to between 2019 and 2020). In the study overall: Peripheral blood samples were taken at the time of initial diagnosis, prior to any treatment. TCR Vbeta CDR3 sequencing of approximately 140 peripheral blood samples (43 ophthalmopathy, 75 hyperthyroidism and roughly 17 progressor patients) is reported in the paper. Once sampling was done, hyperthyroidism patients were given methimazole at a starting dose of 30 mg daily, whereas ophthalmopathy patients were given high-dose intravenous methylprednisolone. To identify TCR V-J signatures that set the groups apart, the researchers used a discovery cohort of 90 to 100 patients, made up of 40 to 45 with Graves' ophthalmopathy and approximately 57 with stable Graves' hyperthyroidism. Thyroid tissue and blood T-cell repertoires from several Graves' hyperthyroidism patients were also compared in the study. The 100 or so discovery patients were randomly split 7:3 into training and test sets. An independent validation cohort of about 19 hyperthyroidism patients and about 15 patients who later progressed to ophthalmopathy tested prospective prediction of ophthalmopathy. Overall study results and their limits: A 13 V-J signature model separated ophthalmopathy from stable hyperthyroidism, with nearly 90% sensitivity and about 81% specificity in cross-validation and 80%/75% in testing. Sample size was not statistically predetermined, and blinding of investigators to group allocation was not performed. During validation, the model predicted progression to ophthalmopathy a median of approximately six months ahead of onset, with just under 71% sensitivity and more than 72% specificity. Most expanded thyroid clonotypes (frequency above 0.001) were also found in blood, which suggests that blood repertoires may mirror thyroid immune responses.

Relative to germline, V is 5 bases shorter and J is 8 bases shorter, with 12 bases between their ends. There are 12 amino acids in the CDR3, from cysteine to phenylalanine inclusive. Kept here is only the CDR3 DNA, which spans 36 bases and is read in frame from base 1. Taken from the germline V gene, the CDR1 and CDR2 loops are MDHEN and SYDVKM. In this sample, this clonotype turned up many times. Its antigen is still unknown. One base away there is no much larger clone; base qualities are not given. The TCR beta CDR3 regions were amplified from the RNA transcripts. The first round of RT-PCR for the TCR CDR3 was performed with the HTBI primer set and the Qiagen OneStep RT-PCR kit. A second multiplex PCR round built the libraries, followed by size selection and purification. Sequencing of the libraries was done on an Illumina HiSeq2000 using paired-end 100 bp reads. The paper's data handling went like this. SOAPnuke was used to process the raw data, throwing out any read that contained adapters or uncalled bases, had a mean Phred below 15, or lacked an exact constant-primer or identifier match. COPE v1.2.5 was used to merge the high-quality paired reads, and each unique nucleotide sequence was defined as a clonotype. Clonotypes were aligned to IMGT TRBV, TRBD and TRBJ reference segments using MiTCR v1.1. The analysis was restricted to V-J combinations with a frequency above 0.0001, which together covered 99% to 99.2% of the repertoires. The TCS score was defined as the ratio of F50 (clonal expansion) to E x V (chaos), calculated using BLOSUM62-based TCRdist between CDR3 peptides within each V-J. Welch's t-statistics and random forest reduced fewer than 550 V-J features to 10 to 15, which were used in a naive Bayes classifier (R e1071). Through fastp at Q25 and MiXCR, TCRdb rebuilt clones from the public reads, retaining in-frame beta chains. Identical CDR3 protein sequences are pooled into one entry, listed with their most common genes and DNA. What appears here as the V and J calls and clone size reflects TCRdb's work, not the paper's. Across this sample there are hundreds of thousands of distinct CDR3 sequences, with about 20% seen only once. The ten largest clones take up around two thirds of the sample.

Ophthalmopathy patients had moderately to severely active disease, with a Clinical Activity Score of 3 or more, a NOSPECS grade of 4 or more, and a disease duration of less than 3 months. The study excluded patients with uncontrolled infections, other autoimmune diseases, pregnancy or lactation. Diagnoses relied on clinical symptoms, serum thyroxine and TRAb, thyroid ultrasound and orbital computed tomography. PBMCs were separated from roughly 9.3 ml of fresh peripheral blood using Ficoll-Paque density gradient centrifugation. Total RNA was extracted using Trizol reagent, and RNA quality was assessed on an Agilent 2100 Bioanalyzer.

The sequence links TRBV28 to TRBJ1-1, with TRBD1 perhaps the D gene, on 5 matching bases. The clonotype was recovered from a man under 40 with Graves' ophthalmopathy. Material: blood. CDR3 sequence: CASSLTGLEAFF. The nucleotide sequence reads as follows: TGTGCCAGCAGTCTAACAGGTTTGGAAGCTTTCTTT.